The following is a T cell receptor (beta chain) sequence with its context. The junction shows a germline mismatch at one end, possibly a read error. At the DNA level, this CDR3 is encoded by other sequences in the same sample as well. This sample was included in a study of blood T cell repertoires in COVID-19. At the level of the study: The analysed material was cDNA or gDNA that came from T cells, B-cell-depleted T cells, or PBMCs.

Patients from Seattle were sampled longitudinally, starting during active infection. In the study's own analysis: By means of reference gene primer amplification, nucleated cell counts were estimated. TCRdb keeps only in-frame clones here, not all; method: immunoSEQ multiplex PCR. From that table come the V and J calls and clone size; the DNA was used to work out D and trimming. The sample has about 230,000 clones; just over 85% are singletons. The TCR originated in a man in his forties or fifties with COVID-19, enrolled during active disease. Specimen: peripheral blood.

The CDR3 loop is CASSVDPSSYEQYF. The CDR3 DNA reads as TGTGCCAGCAGTGTAGATCCTAGCTCCTACGAGCAGTACTTC. The chain uses TRBV9 and TRBJ2-7; no clear D. This CDR3 comprises 14 residues. Per the germline V gene, CDR1 is SGDLS and CDR2 is YYNGEE.